The source of this TCR beta chain is a study of blood T cell repertoires in COVID-19. Germline V gene data show CDR1 as MGHRA and CDR2 as YSYEKL. V lost 2 bases and J 0 bases, leaving 13 bases between the germline ends. This CDR3 has 16 residues. Clones were sequenced by immunoSEQ multiplex PCR, and TCRdb holds only the in-frame ones, with some missing. Seen here are about 300,000 clones, just over 85% observed once, and the top ten hold over 3.5%. Material: PBMCs or T cells enriched from blood (not recorded which). The receptor was isolated from a man aged 30 to 39 who had recovered from COVID-19. The V call is TRBV4-1, the J call TRBJ1-2; D gene uncertain. CDR3 coding DNA: TGCGCCAGCAGCCAATCTCCTACGACACCTAACTATGGCTACACCTTC. Translating gives CASSQSPTTPNYGYTF.